The entry below describes one T cell receptor (beta chain). Its antigen is unidentified. V was shortened by 0 bases and J by 5 bases, with 16 bases between the two germline ends. The length of the CDR3 is 15 residues. Per germline, CDR1 SQVTM and CDR2 ANQGSEA. This specimen belongs to a study of cytomegalovirus exposure and HLA in healthy donors. General observations from the study: CMV antigen specificity of a few CMV-associated chains was confirmed in vitro. Cytomegalovirus-associated TCR beta chains were listed, numbering some 180. In a later analysis, first-cohort TCR clusters were found to tend to co-occur in the approximately 120 validation repertoires.

Sequencing was performed with immunoSEQ multiplex PCR; in TCRdb, only in-frame clones are kept and a portion is missing. The sample contains about 110,000 clones, around 95% of which appear only once. Sequenced sample: PBMCs. V and J are TRBV29-1 and TRBJ2-5; D might be TRBD2 (6 bases). The sequence derives from a woman between 18 and 29 years old in good health and CMV-seronegative. In DNA, the CDR3 is TGCAGCGTTGAAGATCAGAAGGGACTCAGCGAGACCCAGTACTTC. Translation gives CSVEDQKGLSETQYF.